A selection of T cell receptor beta chains follows, all from one sample in a study of beta chain features in type 1 diabetes. Some clones are missing from TCRdb's copy, which holds only in-frame ones; the method was immunoSEQ multiplex PCR. Among approximately 400,000 clones listed, over 13% were seen once. Sample: naive CD4+ T cells from blood. Receptors were obtained from a woman between 18 and 29 years old in good health. CDR3s include the opening cysteine and the closing phenylalanine or tryptophan. D genes are given only for firm matches. Some rows mark clone size as missing; the rest say once, few, many or name a class of expanded clone.

V gene	clone size	D gene	J gene	CDR3 DNA	CDR3 protein
TRBV4-2	NA	NA	TRBJ1-1	TGTGCCAGCAGCCAGAGAGCAGGGGAAACTGAAGCTTTCTTT	CASSQRAGETEAFF
TRBV29-1	NA	NA	TRBJ2-3	TGCAGCGTAAACAGGGATCGGCGCACAGATACGCAGTATTTT	CSVNRDRRTDTQYF
TRBV4-1	few	TRBD1	TRBJ1-5	TGCGCCAGCAGCCGCTTTGGGTCGACAGGGACTCAGCCCCAGCATTTT	CASSRFGSTGTQPQHF
TRBV28	few	TRBD1	TRBJ1-1	TGTGCCAGCAGATTGACAGGGGGGAACACTGAAGCTTTCTTT	CASRLTGGNTEAFF
TRBV6-4	NA	NA	TRBJ1-5	TGTGCCAGCAGTCTTCGACAGCTACGCTACAATCAGCCCCAGCATTTT	CASSLRQLRYNQPQHF
TRBV2	NA	NA	TRBJ2-3	TGTGCCAGCAGACGGGAGTCTAGCACAGATACGCAGTATTTT	CASRRESSTDTQYF
TRBV28	NA	TRBD1	TRBJ2-1	TGTGCCAGTACTTTTACAGGGGGGCAGTTCTTC	CASTFTGGQFF
TRBV25-1	few	TRBD1	TRBJ1-4	TGTGCCAGCAGCCAACCTCCGGGACAGGGAGATGAAAAACTGTTTTTT	CASSQPPGQGDEKLFF
TRBV30	NA	NA	TRBJ2-7	TGTGCCTGGAGTGTGGCAGGGGACTACGAGCAGTACTTC	CAWSVAGDYEQYF
TRBV10-3	few	NA	TRBJ1-5	TGTGCCATCAGGGGTTCCACGGGGGATCAGCCCCAGCATTTT	CAIRGSTGDQPQHF
TRBV7-9	few	TRBD1	TRBJ1-4	TGTGCCAGCAGCCCCGGGACAGGCCGCAACGAAAAACTGTTTTTT	CASSPGTGRNEKLFF
TRBV19	few	TRBD1	TRBJ2-7	TGTGCCAGTAGGCGTACAGGGGTGGACGAGCAGTACTTC	CASRRTGVDEQYF
TRBV30	few	NA	TRBJ1-3	TGTGCCGGGGGCCGCTCTGGAAACACCATATATTTT	CAGGRSGNTIYF
TRBV9	few	NA	TRBJ1-5	TGTGCCAGCAGCCCCCGGGACACCACCTATCAGCCCCAGCATTTT	CASSPRDTTYQPQHF
TRBV7-2	NA	NA	TRBJ2-5	TGTGCCAGCAGCTTAGTGTTCCCCACTATAAAGACCCAGTACTTC	CASSLVFPTIKTQYF
TRBV28	few	TRBD1	TRBJ1-1	TGTGCCACGGGACAGGCGGCGCGAGCTTTCTTT	CATGQAARAFF
TRBV28	NA	NA	TRBJ2-7	TGTGCCAGCAGGAGCACGGGGTTCGTGGACTACGAGCAGTACTTC	CASRSTGFVDYEQYF
TRBV28	few	NA	TRBJ2-5	TGTGCCAGCGGCAAGTCCCAAGAGACCCAGTACTTC	CASGKSQETQYF
TRBV28	NA	TRBD2	TRBJ2-7	TGTGCCAGCAGTTCCTCCGGGACTAGCGTCTCCTACGAGCAGTACTTC	CASSSSGTSVSYEQYF
TRBV30	NA	NA	TRBJ1-1	TGTGCCTGGAGGGCGGGGATGACGCAGAACACTGAAGCTTTCTTT	CAWRAGMTQNTEAFF
TRBV6-1	NA	TRBD2	TRBJ2-3	TGTGCCAGCAGTGAACTAGCGGACACAGATACGCAGTATTTT	CASSELADTDTQYF
TRBV30	NA	TRBD2	TRBJ2-7	TGTGCCTGGAGTACCAATAGCGGGATTAACTACGAGCAGTACTTC	CAWSTNSGINYEQYF
TRBV30	NA	NA	TRBJ2-7	TGTGCCTGGAGTCAACAGGGATACGAGCAGTACTTC	CAWSQQGYEQYF
TRBV7-3	few	TRBD2	TRBJ2-1	TGTGCCAGCAGCTTAACCCGAGCGGGAATAGGCAATGAGCAGTTCTTC	CASSLTRAGIGNEQFF
TRBV6-6	few	TRBD1	TRBJ1-4	TGTGCCAGCAGTTATCAGGGGGACAGGGTTTTT	CASSYQGDRVF
TRBV7-2	NA	TRBD2	TRBJ2-7	TGTGCCAGCAGCTTCGGACTAGCGGGAGTAGGCGAGCAGTACTTC	CASSFGLAGVGEQYF
TRBV30	few	TRBD2	TRBJ2-1	TGTGCCTGGAGCGGGGGACTAGAGAGGTTCTTC	CAWSGGLERFF
TRBV5-1	few	TRBD1	TRBJ2-1	TGCGCCAGCAGCTCGACAGGGGGCTCCCTCAATGAGCAGTTCTTC	CASSSTGGSLNEQFF
TRBV5-1	few	TRBD2	TRBJ2-7	TGCGCCAGCAAGTTAAGCGGGGCCGTATACGAGCAGTACTTC	CASKLSGAVYEQYF
TRBV6-1	NA	NA	TRBJ2-3	TGTGCCAGCAGCGAAAGGACAGGAGGGACCACAGATACGCAGTATTTT	CASSERTGGTTDTQYF
TRBV10-3	NA	TRBD2	TRBJ2-7	TGTGCCAGCGCTGTGGCTAGCGGGAACTACGAGCAGTACTTC	CASAVASGNYEQYF
TRBV5-1	NA	TRBD1	TRBJ2-7	TGCGCCAGCAGCCCAGGGACAGGGAGCTACGAGCAGTACTTC	CASSPGTGSYEQYF
TRBV7-3	few	NA	TRBJ1-2	TGTGCCAGCAGCTTATCGGGGAAGCCCTACCAATATGGCTACACCTTC	CASSLSGKPYQYGYTF
TRBV9	NA	TRBD2	TRBJ2-2	TGTGCCAGCAGCAGCGGACTAGCGAACACCGGGGAGCTGTTTTTT	CASSSGLANTGELFF
TRBV30	few	TRBD1	TRBJ1-1	TGTGCCTGGGGACAGGGAGTCACTGAAGCTTTCTTT	CAWGQGVTEAFF
TRBV18	NA	NA	TRBJ2-5	TGTGCCAGCTCACCAGAGGGAGAGACCCAGTACTTC	CASSPEGETQYF
TRBV19	NA	TRBD1	TRBJ1-1	TGTGCCAGTACCATACGGGACAGGGGAAACACTGAAGCTTTCTTT	CASTIRDRGNTEAFF
TRBV30	NA	NA	TRBJ2-5	TGTGCCTGGAGTCCGGCGAGGGAGACCCAGTACTTC	CAWSPARETQYF
TRBV29-1	few	NA	TRBJ1-1	TGCAGCGTTGGACGCCTCAGGGACACTGAAGCTTTCTTT	CSVGRLRDTEAFF
TRBV7-9	NA	NA	TRBJ1-5	TGTGCCAGCAGCCTAGGGGAGGTTGGCAATCAGCCCCAGCATTTT	CASSLGEVGNQPQHF
TRBV4-1	NA	TRBD2	TRBJ2-1	TGCGCCAGCAGCCAAGGCGGACTAGCGGGAGGAATTGAGCAGTTCTTC	CASSQGGLAGGIEQFF
TRBV30	NA	NA	TRBJ1-5	TGTGCCTGGACCCAGGGTACTGAGCCCCAGCATTTT	CAWTQGTEPQHF
TRBV15	few	NA	TRBJ1-4	TGTGCCACCAGCAGAGTACGGGGGGCAGTTGAAAAACTGTTTTTT	CATSRVRGAVEKLFF
TRBV5-1	NA	NA	TRBJ1-1	TGCGCCAGCAGCTACTACAGGCGAAAATCGAACACTGAAGCTTTCTTT	CASSYYRRKSNTEAFF
TRBV30	few	TRBD1	TRBJ2-1	TGTGCCTGGATCGGACAGGGGATCCCCAATGAGCAGTTCTTC	CAWIGQGIPNEQFF
TRBV4-2	few	TRBD2	TRBJ2-1	TGTGCCAGCAGCCCCCTACTAGCGGGAGCCAATGAGCAGTTCTTC	CASSPLLAGANEQFF
TRBV7-2	few	TRBD2	TRBJ2-3	TGTGCCAGCAGCTTAGGGCTAGCGGGATTCACAGATACGCAGTATTTT	CASSLGLAGFTDTQYF
TRBV6-6	few	NA	TRBJ1-4	TGTGCCAGCAGTTACTCAGATACTGGTGAAAAACTGTTTTTT	CASSYSDTGEKLFF
TRBV20-1	NA	NA	TRBJ1-2	TGCAGTGCTAGTTACGTCGGGGGCTACACCTTC	CSASYVGGYTF
TRBV7-2	NA	NA	TRBJ2-5	TGTGCCAGCACCCTGGAGGGAGCGACCCAGTACTTC	CASTLEGATQYF
TRBV7-2	few	TRBD2	TRBJ2-1	TGTGCCAGCAGTCTAGCGGGTGCCTACAATGAGCAGTTCTTC	CASSLAGAYNEQFF
TRBV7-2	few	NA	TRBJ2-7	TGTGCCAGCAGCTTAGTATCGGCTAGTCGATCCTACGAGCAGTACTTC	CASSLVSASRSYEQYF
TRBV6-1	few	TRBD2	TRBJ2-1	TGTGCCAGCAGGGAACTAGCGGGTCGATCCTACAATGAGCAGTTCTTC	CASRELAGRSYNEQFF
TRBV29-1	few	NA	TRBJ1-1	TGCAGCGTTGCGGGGATGGACACTGAAGCTTTCTTT	CSVAGMDTEAFF